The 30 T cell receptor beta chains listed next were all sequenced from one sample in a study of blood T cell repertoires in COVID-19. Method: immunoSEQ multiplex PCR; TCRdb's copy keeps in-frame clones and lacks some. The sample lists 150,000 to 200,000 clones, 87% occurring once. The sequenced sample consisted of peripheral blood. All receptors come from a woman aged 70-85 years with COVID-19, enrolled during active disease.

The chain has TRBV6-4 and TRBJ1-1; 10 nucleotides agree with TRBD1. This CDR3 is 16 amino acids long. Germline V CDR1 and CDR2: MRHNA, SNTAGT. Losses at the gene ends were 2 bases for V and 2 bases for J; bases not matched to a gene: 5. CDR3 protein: CASSDRGQGKNTEAFF. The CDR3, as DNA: TGTGCCAGCAGTGACCGGGGACAGGGGAAAAACACTGAAGCTTTCTTT.

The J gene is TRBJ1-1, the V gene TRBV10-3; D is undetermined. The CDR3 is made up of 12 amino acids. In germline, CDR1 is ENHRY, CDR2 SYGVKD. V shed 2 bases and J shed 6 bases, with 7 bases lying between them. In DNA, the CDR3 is TGTGCCATCAGTGAGGCGGCTTCTGAAGCTTTCTTT. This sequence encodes CAISEAASEAFF.

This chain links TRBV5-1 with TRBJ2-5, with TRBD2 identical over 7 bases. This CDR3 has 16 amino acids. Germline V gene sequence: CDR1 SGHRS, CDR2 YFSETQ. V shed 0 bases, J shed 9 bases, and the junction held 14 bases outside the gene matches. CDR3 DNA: TGCGCCAGCAGCTTGGTCCCACTGACTAGCCCGATTTCCCAGTACTTC. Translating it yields CASSLVPLTSPISQYF.

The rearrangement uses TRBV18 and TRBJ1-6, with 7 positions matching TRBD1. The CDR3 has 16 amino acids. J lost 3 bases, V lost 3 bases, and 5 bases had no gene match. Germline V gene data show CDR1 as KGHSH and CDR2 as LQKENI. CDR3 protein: CASSPDRASYNSPLHF. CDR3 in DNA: TGTGCCAGCTCACCTGACAGGGCTAGCTATAATTCACCCCTCCACTTT.

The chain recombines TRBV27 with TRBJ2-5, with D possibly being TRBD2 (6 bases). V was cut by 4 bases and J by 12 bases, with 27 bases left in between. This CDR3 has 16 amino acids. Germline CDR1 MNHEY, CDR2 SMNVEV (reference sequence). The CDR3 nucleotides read TGTGCCAGCAGTTCGGTCGGAAGGGTTAGCGGCACTAATAAGTACTTC. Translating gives CASSSVGRVSGTNKYF.

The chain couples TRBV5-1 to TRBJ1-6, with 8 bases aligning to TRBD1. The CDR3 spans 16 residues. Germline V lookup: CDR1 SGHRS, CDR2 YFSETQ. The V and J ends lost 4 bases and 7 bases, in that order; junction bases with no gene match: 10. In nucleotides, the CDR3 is TGCGCCAGCAGCCCAAACGGACAGGGCGGGAATTCACCCCTCCACTTT. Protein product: CASSPNGQGGNSPLHF. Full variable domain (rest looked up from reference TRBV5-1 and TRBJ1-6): KAGVTQTPRYLIKTRGQQVTLSCSPISGHRSVSWYQQTPGQGLQFLFEYFSETQRNKGNFPGRFSGRQFSNSRSEMNVSTLELGDSALYLCASSPNGQGGNSPLHFGNGTRLTVT.

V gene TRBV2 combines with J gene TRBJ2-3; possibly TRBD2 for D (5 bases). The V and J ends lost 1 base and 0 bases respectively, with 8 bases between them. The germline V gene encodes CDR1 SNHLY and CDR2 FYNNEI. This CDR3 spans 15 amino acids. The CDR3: CASSEEWESTDTQYF. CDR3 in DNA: TGTGCCAGCAGTGAAGAGTGGGAGAGCACAGATACGCAGTATTTT.

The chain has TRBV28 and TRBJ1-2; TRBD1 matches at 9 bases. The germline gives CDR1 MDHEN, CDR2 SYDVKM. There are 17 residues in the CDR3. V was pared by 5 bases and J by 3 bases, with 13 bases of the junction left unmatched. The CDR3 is CASSRTTGTGFYYGYTF. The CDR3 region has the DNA TGTGCCAGCAGTCGAACTACCGGGACAGGGTTCTACTATGGCTACACCTTC.

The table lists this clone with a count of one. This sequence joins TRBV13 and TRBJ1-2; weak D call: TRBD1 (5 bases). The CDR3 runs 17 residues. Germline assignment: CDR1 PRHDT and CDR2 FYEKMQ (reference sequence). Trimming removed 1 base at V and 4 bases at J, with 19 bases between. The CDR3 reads CASSLDRWAGRVYGYTF. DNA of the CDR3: TGTGCCAGCAGCTTAGACAGGTGGGCAGGGAGGGTCTATGGCTACACCTTC.

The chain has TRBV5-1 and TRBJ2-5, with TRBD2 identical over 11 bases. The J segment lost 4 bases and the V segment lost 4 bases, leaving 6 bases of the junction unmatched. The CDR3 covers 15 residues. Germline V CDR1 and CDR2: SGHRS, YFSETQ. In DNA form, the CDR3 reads TGCGCCAGCAGCCAGGGACTAGCGGTCGCAGAGACCCAGTACTTC. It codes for CASSQGLAVAETQYF.

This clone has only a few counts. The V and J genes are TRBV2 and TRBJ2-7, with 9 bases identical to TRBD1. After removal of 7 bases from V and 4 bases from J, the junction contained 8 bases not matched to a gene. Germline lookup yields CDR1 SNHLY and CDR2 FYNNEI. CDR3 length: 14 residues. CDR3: CASTTGGDLYEQYF. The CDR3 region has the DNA TGTGCCAGCACTACAGGGGGCGACTTATACGAGCAGTACTTC.

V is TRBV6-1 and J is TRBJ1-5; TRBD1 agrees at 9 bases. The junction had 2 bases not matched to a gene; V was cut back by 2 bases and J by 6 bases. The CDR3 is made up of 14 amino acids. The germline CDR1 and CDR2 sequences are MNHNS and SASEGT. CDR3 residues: CASSEYRGRQPQHF. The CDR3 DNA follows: TGTGCCAGCAGTGAATACAGGGGGCGTCAGCCCCAGCATTTT.

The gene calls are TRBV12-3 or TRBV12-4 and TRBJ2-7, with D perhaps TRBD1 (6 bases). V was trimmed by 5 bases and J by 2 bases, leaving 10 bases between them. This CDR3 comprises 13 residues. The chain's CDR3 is CASSRDNPYEQYF. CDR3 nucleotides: TGTGCCAGCAGTAGGGACAATCCCTACGAGCAGTACTTC.

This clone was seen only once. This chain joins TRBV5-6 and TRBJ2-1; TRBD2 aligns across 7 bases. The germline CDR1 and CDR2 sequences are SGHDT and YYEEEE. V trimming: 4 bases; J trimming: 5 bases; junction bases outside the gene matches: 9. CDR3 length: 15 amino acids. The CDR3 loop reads CASSQRTRYHNEQFF. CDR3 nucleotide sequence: TGTGCCAGCAGCCAACGGACTAGATATCACAATGAGCAGTTCTTC.

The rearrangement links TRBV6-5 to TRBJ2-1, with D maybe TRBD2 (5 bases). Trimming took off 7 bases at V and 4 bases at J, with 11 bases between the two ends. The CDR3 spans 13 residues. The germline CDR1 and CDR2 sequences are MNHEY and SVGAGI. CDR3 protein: CASTPRGYNEQFF. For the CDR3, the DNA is TGTGCCAGCACCCCCCGGGGATACAATGAGCAGTTCTTC.

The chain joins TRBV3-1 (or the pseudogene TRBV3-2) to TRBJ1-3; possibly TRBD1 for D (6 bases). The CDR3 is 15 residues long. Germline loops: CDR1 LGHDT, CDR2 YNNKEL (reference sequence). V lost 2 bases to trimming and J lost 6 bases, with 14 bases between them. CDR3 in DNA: TGTGCCAGCAGCCAAAACGGACAGCCCTCAAACACCATATATTTT. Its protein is CASSQNGQPSNTIYF.

For the CDR3, the DNA is TGTGCCAGCAGCTTAGTGAGCGGGCAGGGCTACGAGCAGTACTTC. This translates into CASSLVSGQGYEQYF. The chain joins TRBV7-2 to TRBJ2-7, with D possibly TRBD2 on 6 matching bases. CDR1 is SGHTA, CDR2 FQGNSA, per germline. The CDR3 sequence is 15 residues long. Trimming shortened V by 1 base and J by 3 bases, and 13 bases separated the two germline ends.

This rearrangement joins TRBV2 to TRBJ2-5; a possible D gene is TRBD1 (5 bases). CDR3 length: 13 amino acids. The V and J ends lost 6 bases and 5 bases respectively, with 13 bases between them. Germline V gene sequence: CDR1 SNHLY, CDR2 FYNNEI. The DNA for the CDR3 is TGTGCCAGCAGAAGGGGCAGGGTGGAGACCCAGTACTTC. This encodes CASRRGRVETQYF. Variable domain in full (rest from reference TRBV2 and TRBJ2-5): EPEVTQTPSHQVTQMGQEVILRCVPISNHLYFYWYRQILGQKVEFLVSFYNNEISEKSEIFDDQFSVERPDGSNFTLKIRSTKLEDSAMYFCASRRGRVETQYFGPGTRLLVL.

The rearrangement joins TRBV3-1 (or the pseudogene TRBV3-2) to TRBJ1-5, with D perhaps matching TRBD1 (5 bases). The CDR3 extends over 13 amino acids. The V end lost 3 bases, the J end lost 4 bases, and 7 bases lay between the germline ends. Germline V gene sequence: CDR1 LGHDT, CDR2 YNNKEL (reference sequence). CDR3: CASSHGGNQPQHF. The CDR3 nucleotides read TGTGCCAGCAGCCACGGGGGGAATCAGCCCCAGCATTTT.

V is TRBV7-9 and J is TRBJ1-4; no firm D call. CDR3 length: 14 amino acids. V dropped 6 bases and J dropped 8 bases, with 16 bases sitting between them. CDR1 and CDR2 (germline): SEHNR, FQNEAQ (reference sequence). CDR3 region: CASRSTEASEKLFF. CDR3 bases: TGTGCCAGCAGGAGTACGGAGGCAAGCGAAAAACTGTTTTTT.

The CDR3 DNA follows: TGTGCCAGCAGTTTGGCCAGGCGAACTTGGGGGGAGCTCTCTGGAAACACCATATATTTT. Amino acid sequence: CASSLARRTWGELSGNTIYF. The V and J genes are TRBV28 and TRBJ1-3; TRBD1 is a possible D gene (5 bases). The CDR3 loop spans 20 amino acids. Germline CDR1 reads MDHEN; CDR2 reads SYDVKM. Trimming stripped 3 bases from V and 0 bases from J, with 24 bases between.

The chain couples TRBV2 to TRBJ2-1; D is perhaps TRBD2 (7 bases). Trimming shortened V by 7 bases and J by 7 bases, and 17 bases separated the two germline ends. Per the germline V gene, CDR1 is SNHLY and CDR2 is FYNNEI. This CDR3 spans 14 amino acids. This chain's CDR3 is CASKGGGHLNEQFF. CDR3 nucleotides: TGTGCCAGCAAAGGGGGGGGCCACCTTAATGAGCAGTTCTTC.

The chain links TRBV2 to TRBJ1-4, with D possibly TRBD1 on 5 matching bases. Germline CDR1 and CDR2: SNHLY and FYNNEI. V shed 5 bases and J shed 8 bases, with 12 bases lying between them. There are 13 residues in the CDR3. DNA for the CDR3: TGTGCCAGCAGTAGGCAGGGCGACGAAAAACTGTTTTTT. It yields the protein CASSRQGDEKLFF.

CDR3 bases: TGTGCCAGCAGCCCCGGACAGGGGATGCCCCCTGAAAATGGCTACACCTTC. Protein: CASSPGQGMPPENGYTF. This rearrangement joins TRBV6-2 or TRBV6-3 to TRBJ1-2; 9 bases map to TRBD1. V shed 6 bases, J shed 6 bases, and the junction held 17 bases outside the gene matches. Germline V gene data show CDR1 as MNHEY and CDR2 as SVGEGT. This CDR3 region has 17 residues.

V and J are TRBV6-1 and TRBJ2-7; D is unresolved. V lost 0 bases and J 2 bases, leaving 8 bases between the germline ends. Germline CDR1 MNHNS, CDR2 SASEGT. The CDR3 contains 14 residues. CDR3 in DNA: TGTGCCAGCAGTGAAGCGTGGGCAGCCTACGAGCAGTACTTC. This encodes CASSEAWAAYEQYF.

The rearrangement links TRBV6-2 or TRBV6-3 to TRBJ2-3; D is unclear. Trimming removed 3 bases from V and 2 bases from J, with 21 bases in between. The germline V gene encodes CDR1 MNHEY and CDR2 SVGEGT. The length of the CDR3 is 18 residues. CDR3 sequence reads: CASSYEPGQAQYTDTQYF. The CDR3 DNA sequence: TGTGCCAGCAGTTATGAGCCTGGGCAGGCGCAGTACACAGATACGCAGTATTTT.

The CDR3, as DNA: TGTGCCAGCAGCCCAATTGAGGACGGGACAAATAGCAATCAGCCCCAGCATTTT. This translates into CASSPIEDGTNSNQPQHF. The rearrangement uses TRBV28 and TRBJ1-5, with a weak D call TRBD1 (6 bases). The CDR3 spans 18 residues. The ends were cut back, 6 bases at V and 0 bases at J, with 21 bases in the middle. Germline lookup yields CDR1 MDHEN and CDR2 SYDVKM.

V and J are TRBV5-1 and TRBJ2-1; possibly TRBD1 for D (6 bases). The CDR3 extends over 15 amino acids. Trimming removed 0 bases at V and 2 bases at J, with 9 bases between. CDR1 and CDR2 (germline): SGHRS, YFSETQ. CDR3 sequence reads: CASSLVQGTYNEQFF. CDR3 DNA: TGCGCCAGCAGCTTGGTCCAGGGGACCTACAATGAGCAGTTCTTC.

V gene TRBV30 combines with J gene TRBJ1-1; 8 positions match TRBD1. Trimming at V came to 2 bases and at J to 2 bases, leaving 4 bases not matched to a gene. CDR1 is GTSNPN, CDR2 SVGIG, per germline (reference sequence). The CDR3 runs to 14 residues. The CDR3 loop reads CAWSRSGGNTEAFF. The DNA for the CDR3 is TGTGCCTGGAGTCGGTCAGGGGGCAACACTGAAGCTTTCTTT. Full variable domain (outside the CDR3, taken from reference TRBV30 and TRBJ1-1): SQTIHQWPATLVQPVGSPLSLECTVEGTSNPNLYWYRQAAGRGLQLLFYSVGIGQISSEVPQNLSASRPQDRQFILSSKKLLLSDSGFYLCAWSRSGGNTEAFFGQGTRLTVV.

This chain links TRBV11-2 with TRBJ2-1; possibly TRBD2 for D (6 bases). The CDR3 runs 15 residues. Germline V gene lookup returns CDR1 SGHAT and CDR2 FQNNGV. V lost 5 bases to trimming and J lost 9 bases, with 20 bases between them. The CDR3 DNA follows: TGTGCCAGCAGCCTCGGGGGTTCCAGGATGAGTGAGCAGTTCTTC. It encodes CASSLGGSRMSEQFF.